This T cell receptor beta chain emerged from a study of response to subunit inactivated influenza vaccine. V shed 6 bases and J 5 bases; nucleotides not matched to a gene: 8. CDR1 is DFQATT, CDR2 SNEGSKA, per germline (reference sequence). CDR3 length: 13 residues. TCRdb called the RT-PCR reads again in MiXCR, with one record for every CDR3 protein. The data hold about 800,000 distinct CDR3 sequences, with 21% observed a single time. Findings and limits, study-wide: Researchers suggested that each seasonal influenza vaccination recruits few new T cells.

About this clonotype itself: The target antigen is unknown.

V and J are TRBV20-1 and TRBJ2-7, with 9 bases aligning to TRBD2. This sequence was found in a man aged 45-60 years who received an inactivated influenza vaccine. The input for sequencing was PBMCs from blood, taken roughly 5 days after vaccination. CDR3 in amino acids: CSAVKAGGDEQYF. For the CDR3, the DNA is TGCAGTGCGGTTAAAGCGGGAGGAGACGAGCAGTACTTC.